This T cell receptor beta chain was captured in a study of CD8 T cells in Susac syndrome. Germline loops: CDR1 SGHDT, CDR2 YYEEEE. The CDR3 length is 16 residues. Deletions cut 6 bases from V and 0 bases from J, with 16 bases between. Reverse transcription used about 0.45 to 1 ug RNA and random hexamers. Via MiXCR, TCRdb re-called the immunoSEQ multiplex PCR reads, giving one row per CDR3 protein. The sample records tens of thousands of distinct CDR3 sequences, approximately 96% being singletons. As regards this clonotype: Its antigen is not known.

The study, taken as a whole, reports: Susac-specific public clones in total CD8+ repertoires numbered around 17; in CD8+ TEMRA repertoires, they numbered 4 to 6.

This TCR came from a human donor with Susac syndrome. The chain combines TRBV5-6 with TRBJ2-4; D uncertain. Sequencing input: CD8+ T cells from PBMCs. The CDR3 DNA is TGTGCCAGCACCGACACCCTTGGGATAGCCAAAAACATTCAGTACTTC. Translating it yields CASTDTLGIAKNIQYF.